This is a list of T cell receptor beta chains from one sample in a study of blood T cell repertoires in COVID-19. The table came from immunoSEQ multiplex PCR; TCRdb's copy has only in-frame clones and leaves some out. The sample comprises roughly 50,000 clones, around 91% of which are singletons, and 14% rests with the top ten. The sample was peripheral blood. The receptors were gathered from a woman aged 60 to 75 with active COVID-19. The CDR3 runs from the conserved cysteine through the conserved F or W. The order of the fields is D gene, V gene, J gene, clone size, CDR3 protein, CDR3 DNA. The D gene is left open where the match is weak. A clone size is listed for some rows: how often the clone was seen (once, few, many), or a class if it is expanded.

d_gene: NA; v_gene: TRBV3-1/TRBV3-2; j_gene: TRBJ1-3; abundance: NA; CDR3aa: CASSQGSSGNTIYF; CDR3nt: TGTGCCAGCAGCCAAGGCAGCTCTGGAAACACCATATATTTT
d_gene: TRBD1; v_gene: TRBV19; j_gene: TRBJ1-1; abundance: NA; CDR3aa: CASSTRTGGNTEAFF; CDR3nt: TGTGCCAGTAGTACGAGGACAGGGGGGAACACTGAAGCTTTCTTT
d_gene: NA; v_gene: TRBV5-1; j_gene: TRBJ2-5; abundance: NA; CDR3aa: CASYVQGAQETQYF; CDR3nt: TGCGCCAGCTACGTGCAGGGCGCCCAAGAGACCCAGTACTTC
d_gene: TRBD2; v_gene: TRBV4-1; j_gene: TRBJ2-3; abundance: once; CDR3aa: CASSPQAGGVDTQYF; CDR3nt: TGCGCCAGCAGCCCGCAAGCGGGGGGGGTCGATACGCAGTATTTT
d_gene: NA; v_gene: TRBV10-3; j_gene: TRBJ2-1; abundance: NA; CDR3aa: CAISVDRYNEQFF; CDR3nt: TGTGCCATCTCGGTCGACAGGTACAATGAGCAGTTCTTC
d_gene: NA; v_gene: TRBV5-4; j_gene: TRBJ1-4; abundance: NA; CDR3aa: CASSLESEKLFF; CDR3nt: TGTGCCAGCAGTCTCGAGTCTGAAAAACTGTTTTTT
d_gene: TRBD1; v_gene: TRBV7-9; j_gene: TRBJ2-7; abundance: NA; CDR3aa: CASSSKTGAYEQYF; CDR3nt: TGTGCCAGCAGCTCGAAGACAGGGGCGTACGAGCAGTACTTC
d_gene: TRBD1; v_gene: TRBV6-5; j_gene: TRBJ1-2; abundance: NA; CDR3aa: CASRRTGVDRYTF; CDR3nt: TGTGCCAGCAGACGGACAGGGGTTGATCGCTACACCTTC
d_gene: NA; v_gene: TRBV11-2; j_gene: TRBJ2-7; abundance: NA; CDR3aa: CASSLAVAGVHEQYF; CDR3nt: TGTGCCAGCAGCTTAGCAGTAGCAGGGGTCCACGAGCAGTACTTC
d_gene: NA; v_gene: TRBV21-1; j_gene: TRBJ2-1; abundance: NA; CDR3aa: CASSNGPGLFYNEQFF; CDR3nt: TGTGCCAGCAGCAATGGTCCGGGACTGTTCTACAATGAGCAGTTCTTC
d_gene: TRBD1; v_gene: TRBV2; j_gene: TRBJ1-4; abundance: NA; CDR3aa: CASSRQGAQEKLFF; CDR3nt: TGTGCCAGCTCTAGACAGGGGGCGCAAGAAAAACTGTTTTTT
d_gene: NA; v_gene: TRBV5-4; j_gene: TRBJ1-1; abundance: NA; CDR3aa: CASSLEAGTDTEAFF; CDR3nt: TGTGCCAGCAGCTTGGAGGCGGGGACGGACACTGAAGCTTTCTTT
d_gene: TRBD1; v_gene: TRBV12-5; j_gene: TRBJ2-7; abundance: NA; CDR3aa: CASGLWTGEQYF; CDR3nt: TGTGCTAGTGGTTTGTGGACAGGCGAGCAGTACTTC
d_gene: TRBD1; v_gene: TRBV19; j_gene: TRBJ1-5; abundance: NA; CDR3aa: CASKRTGMDQPQHF; CDR3nt: TGTGCCAGTAAACGGACAGGGATGGATCAGCCCCAGCATTTT
d_gene: NA; v_gene: TRBV19; j_gene: TRBJ1-2; abundance: NA; CDR3aa: CASSISPSYGYTF; CDR3nt: TGTGCCAGTAGTATAAGCCCGAGCTATGGCTACACCTTC
d_gene: TRBD1; v_gene: TRBV9; j_gene: TRBJ2-7; abundance: NA; CDR3aa: CASSGNRGPEQYF; CDR3nt: TGTGCCAGCAGCGGTAACAGGGGTCCCGAGCAGTACTTC
d_gene: NA; v_gene: TRBV5-4; j_gene: TRBJ2-7; abundance: NA; CDR3aa: CASSLVGHRGEQYF; CDR3nt: TGTGCCAGCAGCTTGGTAGGGCACAGAGGGGAGCAGTACTTC
d_gene: NA; v_gene: TRBV5-1; j_gene: TRBJ2-3; abundance: NA; CDR3aa: CASSLWAADTQYF; CDR3nt: TGCGCCAGCAGCTTGTGGGCCGCAGATACGCAGTATTTT
d_gene: TRBD2; v_gene: TRBV13; j_gene: TRBJ2-5; abundance: NA; CDR3aa: CASSFAPSGGTQYF; CDR3nt: TGTGCCAGCAGCTTCGCGCCTAGCGGGGGGACCCAGTACTTC
d_gene: TRBD1; v_gene: TRBV11-1; j_gene: TRBJ1-2; abundance: NA; CDR3aa: CASSSSPRDSFYGYTF; CDR3nt: TGTGCCAGCAGCTCGAGTCCCCGGGACAGCTTTTATGGCTACACCTTC
d_gene: NA; v_gene: TRBV24-1; j_gene: TRBJ1-3; abundance: NA; CDR3aa: CATSSTNRDTGNTIYF; CDR3nt: TGTGCCACCAGTAGCACTAACCGGGATACTGGAAACACCATATATTTT
d_gene: TRBD2; v_gene: TRBV6-2/TRBV6-3; j_gene: TRBJ2-1; abundance: few; CDR3aa: CASSYSGLEVKEQFF; CDR3nt: TGTGCCAGCAGTTACTCCGGACTAGAGGTCAAAGAGCAGTTCTTC
d_gene: TRBD2; v_gene: TRBV5-1; j_gene: TRBJ2-3; abundance: NA; CDR3aa: CASNRAGSTDTQYF; CDR3nt: TGCGCCAGCAACCGAGCGGGGAGTACAGATACGCAGTATTTT
d_gene: TRBD2; v_gene: TRBV6-5; j_gene: TRBJ2-7; abundance: NA; CDR3aa: CASRPERGFSYEQYF; CDR3nt: TGTGCCAGCAGACCCGAGCGGGGGTTCTCCTACGAGCAGTACTTC
d_gene: NA; v_gene: TRBV6-1; j_gene: TRBJ1-5; abundance: NA; CDR3aa: CASSDPGNQPQHF; CDR3nt: TGTGCCAGCAGTGACCCAGGGAACCAGCCCCAGCATTTT
d_gene: TRBD2; v_gene: TRBV7-3; j_gene: TRBJ2-3; abundance: once; CDR3aa: CASSFLPSGLAGDQGDTQYF; CDR3nt: TGTGCCAGCAGCTTCCTTCCCTCGGGACTAGCGGGGGATCAGGGGGATACGCAGTATTTT
d_gene: TRBD2; v_gene: TRBV9; j_gene: TRBJ2-5; abundance: NA; CDR3aa: CASSVLGGGVAETQYF; CDR3nt: TGTGCCAGCAGCGTTCTCGGGGGAGGGGTAGCAGAGACCCAGTACTTC
d_gene: TRBD2; v_gene: TRBV4-1; j_gene: TRBJ2-2; abundance: NA; CDR3aa: CASSQRTGTSDNTGELFF; CDR3nt: TGCGCCAGCAGCCAAAGAACCGGGACTAGCGACAACACCGGGGAGCTGTTTTTT
d_gene: TRBD1; v_gene: TRBV7-8; j_gene: TRBJ2-7; abundance: NA; CDR3aa: CASSLGQGGGQYF; CDR3nt: TGTGCCAGCAGCTTAGGACAGGGGGGAGGGCAGTACTTC
d_gene: NA; v_gene: TRBV9; j_gene: TRBJ2-5; abundance: few; CDR3aa: CASAGFRETQYF; CDR3nt: TGTGCCAGCGCCGGGTTTCGCGAGACCCAGTACTTC
d_gene: TRBD1; v_gene: TRBV10-2; j_gene: TRBJ2-3; abundance: NA; CDR3aa: CASGGGGDRGLSSTDTQYF; CDR3nt: TGCGCCAGTGGAGGGGGTGGGGACAGGGGGCTCTCTAGCACAGATACGCAGTATTTT
d_gene: TRBD2; v_gene: TRBV5-1; j_gene: TRBJ2-3; abundance: NA; CDR3aa: CASSPNPGTSGDTQYF; CDR3nt: TGCGCCAGCAGCCCAAATCCCGGGACTAGCGGTGATACGCAGTATTTT
d_gene: NA; v_gene: TRBV18; j_gene: TRBJ1-4; abundance: NA; CDR3aa: CASSPPGRSNEKLFF; CDR3nt: TGTGCCAGCTCACCCCCAGGGCGCTCTAATGAAAAACTGTTTTTT
d_gene: NA; v_gene: TRBV6-5; j_gene: TRBJ2-5; abundance: NA; CDR3aa: CASSYGQGETQYF; CDR3nt: TGTGCCAGCAGTTACGGTCAGGGAGAGACCCAGTACTTC
d_gene: NA; v_gene: TRBV10-3; j_gene: TRBJ2-1; abundance: NA; CDR3aa: CAITTNYNEQFF; CDR3nt: TGTGCCATCACTACCAACTACAATGAGCAGTTCTTC
d_gene: NA; v_gene: TRBV4-1; j_gene: TRBJ1-5; abundance: NA; CDR3aa: CASSQELGGWQPQHF; CDR3nt: TGCGCCAGCAGCCAAGAATTGGGGGGTTGGCAGCCCCAGCATTTT
d_gene: NA; v_gene: TRBV10-1; j_gene: TRBJ2-5; abundance: NA; CDR3aa: CASSAGGETQYF; CDR3nt: TGCGCCAGCAGTGCAGGAGGCGAGACCCAGTACTTC
d_gene: NA; v_gene: TRBV7-2; j_gene: TRBJ2-3; abundance: NA; CDR3aa: CASSSADTQYF; CDR3nt: TGTGCCAGCAGCTCCGCAGATACGCAGTATTTT
d_gene: TRBD1; v_gene: TRBV12-5; j_gene: TRBJ1-3; abundance: NA; CDR3aa: CASGLAGTGTGNTIYF; CDR3nt: TGTGCTAGTGGTTTGGCCGGGACAGGGACTGGAAACACCATATATTTT
d_gene: TRBD2; v_gene: TRBV2; j_gene: TRBJ2-1; abundance: NA; CDR3aa: CASSMTSGRSNEQFF; CDR3nt: TGTGCCAGCAGCATGACTAGCGGGAGGTCCAATGAGCAGTTCTTC
d_gene: NA; v_gene: TRBV18; j_gene: TRBJ2-1; abundance: NA; CDR3aa: CASSPVSGGEQFF; CDR3nt: TGTGCCAGCTCACCAGTTTCCGGCGGGGAGCAGTTCTTC
d_gene: TRBD1; v_gene: TRBV5-1; j_gene: TRBJ2-7; abundance: NA; CDR3aa: CASSLAGTGAYEQYF; CDR3nt: TGCGCCAGCAGCTTGGCCGGGACAGGGGCCTACGAGCAGTACTTC
d_gene: NA; v_gene: TRBV7-3; j_gene: TRBJ2-3; abundance: NA; CDR3aa: CASSLRLADTQYF; CDR3nt: TGTGCCAGCAGCTTAAGACTAGCAGATACGCAGTATTTT
d_gene: NA; v_gene: TRBV7-9; j_gene: TRBJ2-1; abundance: NA; CDR3aa: CASSSRDTVSLNEQFF; CDR3nt: TGTGCCAGCAGCTCGAGGGACACGGTGTCTTTGAATGAGCAGTTCTTC
d_gene: TRBD1; v_gene: TRBV20-1; j_gene: TRBJ1-5; abundance: NA; CDR3aa: CSASLVSGGGQPQHF; CDR3nt: TGCAGTGCTAGTTTGGTGTCAGGGGGCGGTCAGCCCCAGCATTTT
d_gene: NA; v_gene: TRBV9; j_gene: TRBJ1-1; abundance: NA; CDR3aa: CASSSGEMNTEAFF; CDR3nt: TGTGCCAGCAGCTCGGGAGAGATGAACACTGAAGCTTTCTTT
d_gene: NA; v_gene: TRBV30; j_gene: TRBJ1-4; abundance: once; CDR3aa: CAWKSKVSQGEKLFF; CDR3nt: TGTGCCTGGAAGTCGAAGGTCAGCCAGGGGGAAAAACTGTTTTTT
d_gene: NA; v_gene: TRBV6-5; j_gene: TRBJ1-2; abundance: once; CDR3aa: CASSYRGSGYTF; CDR3nt: TGTGCCAGCAGTTACAGAGGCTCTGGCTACACCTTC
d_gene: TRBD1; v_gene: TRBV12-3/TRBV12-4; j_gene: TRBJ1-1; abundance: NA; CDR3aa: CASRGQQFTEAFF; CDR3nt: TGTGCCAGCAGGGGACAGCAATTCACTGAAGCTTTCTTT
d_gene: NA; v_gene: TRBV5-1; j_gene: TRBJ1-2; abundance: few; CDR3aa: CASSLVPVTAAGGYTF; CDR3nt: TGCGCCAGCAGCTTGGTGCCCGTAACGGCAGCCGGGGGCTACACCTTC
d_gene: NA; v_gene: TRBV4-3; j_gene: TRBJ1-2; abundance: NA; CDR3aa: CASRGGDGYTF; CDR3nt: TGCGCCAGCAGGGGGGGGGATGGCTACACCTTC
d_gene: NA; v_gene: TRBV7-9; j_gene: TRBJ2-1; abundance: NA; CDR3aa: CASSSRGSGANEQFF; CDR3nt: TGTGCCAGCAGCTCGCGGGGTTCCGGGGCGAATGAGCAGTTCTTC
d_gene: TRBD1; v_gene: TRBV11-2; j_gene: TRBJ1-1; abundance: NA; CDR3aa: CASSSTGWMNTEAFF; CDR3nt: TGTGCCAGCTCTTCGACAGGGTGGATGAACACTGAAGCTTTCTTT
d_gene: NA; v_gene: TRBV7-9; j_gene: TRBJ1-1; abundance: NA; CDR3aa: CASSSAPGLTNTEAFF; CDR3nt: TGTGCCAGCAGCTCGGCGCCAGGACTGACGAACACTGAAGCTTTCTTT
d_gene: TRBD1; v_gene: TRBV5-1; j_gene: TRBJ2-7; abundance: NA; CDR3aa: CASSSWTGSYEQYF; CDR3nt: TGCGCCAGCAGCTCCTGGACAGGCTCCTACGAGCAGTACTTC
d_gene: TRBD2; v_gene: TRBV4-2; j_gene: TRBJ2-7; abundance: once; CDR3aa: CASSQGAGGPHYEQYF; CDR3nt: TGTGCCAGCAGCCAAGGGGCGGGGGGGCCCCACTACGAGCAGTACTTC